This T cell receptor (beta chain) was sequenced for a study of CD8 T cells in Susac syndrome. The RNA, roughly 0.45 to 1 ug, was put through reverse transcription using random hexamers. The method of amplification for TCR beta CDR3 was immunoSEQ multiplex PCR, covering 54 Vbeta and 13 Jbeta. TCRdb analysed the immunoSEQ multiplex PCR reads with MiXCR anew, one entry per CDR3 protein. The data show approximately 71,000 distinct CDR3 sequences, nearly 96% seen once. This CDR3 region has 11 residues. V was clipped by 6 bases and J by 2 bases, with 4 bases between them. CD8+ and CD4+ T cells from blood underwent TCR beta sequencing, which was carried out in a high-throughput format.

The V gene is TRBV12-3 or TRBV12-4, the J gene TRBJ1-2; no clear D. This receptor was identified in a human donor with multiple sclerosis. Sequenced: CD4+ T cells from PBMCs. The CDR3 region is CASSFNYGYTF. The CDR3 DNA sequence: TGTGCCAGCAGCTTCAACTATGGCTACACCTTC.